The next 26 T cell receptor beta chains were all read from a single sample in a study of blood T cell repertoires in COVID-19. Using immunoSEQ multiplex PCR, the repertoire was profiled, and TCRdb retains in-frame clones only, with some absent. Among about 490,000 clones listed, 70% to 90% were seen once. Sequenced material: peripheral blood. Receptors originate from a human donor in a cohort sampled during active COVID-19.

V is TRBV10-3 and J is TRBJ2-7; 10 nucleotides align to TRBD1. V was clipped by 0 bases and J by 4 bases; unmatched bases: 6. The CDR3 is 16 amino acids. Germline lookup yields CDR1 ENHRY and CDR2 SYGVKD. The CDR3 DNA sequence: TGTGCCATCAGTGAGTCGGAGGGACAGGGGCGATACGAGCAGTACTTC. Translating gives CAISESEGQGRYEQYF.

The chain recombines TRBV7-3 with TRBJ2-7, with 9 bases lining up with TRBD2. Per the germline V gene, CDR1 is SGHTA and CDR2 is FQGTGA. The CDR3 runs 13 residues. Trimming took 5 bases from V and 5 from J; bases not matched to a gene: 4. The CDR3 loop reads CASSQGTSNEQYF. The CDR3 nucleotides read TGTGCCAGCAGCCAGGGGACTAGCAACGAGCAGTACTTC.

V usage is TRBV19 and J usage is TRBJ1-4; a possible D gene is TRBD1 (5 bases). V lost 4 bases and J 0 bases, leaving 9 bases between the germline ends. CDR3 size: 15 residues. From germline, CDR1 is LNHDA and CDR2 SQIVND (reference sequence). CDR3 sequence reads: CASSTQGSTNEKLFF. The CDR3 DNA reads as TGTGCCAGTAGTACCCAGGGTTCAACTAATGAAAAACTGTTTTTT. Looking up the rest from reference TRBV19 and TRBJ1-4 gives the full variable domain: DGGITQSPKYLFRKEGQNVTLSCEQNLNHDAMYWYRQDPGQGLRLIYYSQIVNDFQKGDIAEGYSVSREKKESFPLTVTSAQKNPTAFYLCASSTQGSTNEKLFFGSGTQLSVL.

The chain has TRBV5-1 and TRBJ1-1; D gene unclear. V was shortened by 6 bases and J by 1 base, with 13 bases between the two germline ends. The CDR3 runs 14 residues. Germline CDR1 and CDR2: SGHRS and YFSETQ. CDR3 bases: TGCGCCAGCACCGCACAGACCTCGAACACTGAAGCTTTCTTT. As protein: CASTAQTSNTEAFF.

This clone occurred once. V gene TRBV10-3 combines with J gene TRBJ1-4, with D unresolved. The length of the CDR3 is 14 residues. The V gene lost 10 bases and the J gene lost 8 bases, with 20 bases spanning the gap. Per the germline V gene, CDR1 is ENHRY and CDR2 is SYGVKD. The CDR3 reads CATGSGSPGEKLFF. As DNA, the CDR3 is TGTGCCACTGGCAGCGGCTCTCCGGGGGAAAAACTGTTTTTT.

This chain links TRBV5-5 with TRBJ1-1, with D possibly TRBD1 on 6 matching bases. The CDR3 is 16 residues long. The V gene's germline CDR1 is SGHKS and CDR2 YYEKEE (reference sequence). The V end was cut by 4 bases, the J end by 4 bases, with 20 bases between. CDR3 sequence: CASSPTTGIGGTEAFF. CDR3 coding DNA: TGTGCCAGCAGCCCGACCACAGGCATAGGGGGCACTGAAGCTTTCTTT.

V is TRBV24-1 and J is TRBJ2-1; D unclear. Germline values: CDR1 KGHDR, CDR2 SFDVKD. This CDR3 is built from 13 residues. With 4 bases removed from V and 12 bases from J, the gap between germline ends came to 15 bases. CDR3 residues: CATSDPDRGSQFF. CDR3 sequence (DNA): TGTGCCACCAGTGACCCTGACCGAGGCTCGCAGTTCTTC.

The gene calls are TRBV5-5 and TRBJ2-1; TRBD1 matches at 7 bases. The CDR3 has 15 residues. Germline V gene sequence: CDR1 SGHKS, CDR2 YYEKEE (reference sequence). V dropped 2 bases and J dropped 6; count of bases not matched to a gene: 8. CDR3 sequence: CASSFRGQETNEQFF. CDR3 nucleotides: TGTGCCAGCAGCTTTAGGGGGCAGGAGACCAATGAGCAGTTCTTC.

The rearrangement links TRBV25-1 to TRBJ1-5, with 7 bases aligning to TRBD1. There are 13 residues in the CDR3. Trimming at V came to 5 bases and at J to 4 bases, leaving 2 bases not matched to a gene. Germline lookup yields CDR1 MGHDK and CDR2 SYGVNS. The CDR3 DNA follows: TGTGCCAGCAGTCTACAGGGGAATCAGCCCCAGCATTTT. Amino acids: CASSLQGNQPQHF.

The V and J genes are TRBV7-2 and TRBJ2-1, with no clear D. The germline gives CDR1 SGHTA, CDR2 FQGNSA. The CDR3 loop spans 15 amino acids. Trimming shortened V by 2 bases and J by 0 bases, and 8 bases separated the two germline ends. CDR3 residues: CASSLSLPSYNEQFF. DNA for the CDR3: TGTGCCAGCAGCTTAAGTCTACCCTCCTACAATGAGCAGTTCTTC.

This clone came up once. This chain connects TRBV20-1 to TRBJ2-7; D uncertain. With 1 base removed from V and 3 bases from J, the gap between germline ends came to 4 bases. Germline V lookup: CDR1 DFQATT, CDR2 SNEGSKA (reference sequence). This CDR3 has 11 amino acids. CDR3 nucleotides: TGCAGTGCTAGAGCAGACTACGAGCAGTACTTC. Translating gives CSARADYEQYF.

The chain has TRBV19 and TRBJ1-1, with TRBD1 matching over 7 bases. The V and J ends lost 9 bases and 11 bases, in that order; junction bases with no gene match: 12. Germline loops: CDR1 LNHDA, CDR2 SQIVND (reference sequence). This CDR3 has 12 amino acids. CDR3 protein: CASGGTATWAFF. CDR3 DNA sequence: TGTGCCAGCGGTGGGACAGCCACCTGGGCTTTCTTT. Using reference TRBV19 and TRBJ1-1 for the parts outside the CDR3, the full variable domain is DGGITQSPKYLFRKEGQNVTLSCEQNLNHDAMYWYRQDPGQGLRLIYYSQIVNDFQKGDIAEGYSVSREKKESFPLTVTSAQKNPTAFYLCASGGTATWAFFGQGTRLTVV.

The gene calls are TRBV7-2 and TRBJ2-3; D might be TRBD2 (6 bases). V was shortened by 2 bases and J by 2 bases, with 11 bases between the two germline ends. Germline CDR1 SGHTA, CDR2 FQGNSA. This CDR3 contains 15 residues. DNA for the CDR3: TGTGCCAGCAGCTTACCGGGGACTGCCACAGATACGCAGTATTTT. Translating gives CASSLPGTATDTQYF.

The chain is built from TRBV28 and TRBJ1-5, with a possible D match to TRBD1 (6 bases). Trimming pared 5 bases from V and 2 bases from J, leaving 10 bases between. Germline V CDR1 and CDR2: MDHEN, SYDVKM. This CDR3 contains 14 residues. The chain's CDR3 is CASSATGRNQPQHF. CDR3 in DNA: TGTGCCAGCAGTGCGACAGGACGCAATCAGCCCCAGCATTTT.

V gene TRBV27 combines with J gene TRBJ1-2; 8 nucleotides match TRBD1. Germline V CDR1 and CDR2: MNHEY, SMNVEV (reference sequence). V lost 5 bases, J lost 3 bases, and 17 bases stayed unmatched. This CDR3 region has 18 residues. The CDR3 DNA follows: TGTGCCAGCAGTCGGGGAACCTCCCAGGGGGCCCGCTACTATGGCTACACCTTC. Translated, it gives CASSRGTSQGARYYGYTF.

The chain uses TRBV4-1 and TRBJ2-1; TRBD2 agrees at 7 bases. V lost 0 bases to trimming and J lost 9 bases; unmatched junction nucleotides: 11. The germline CDR1 and CDR2 sequences are MGHRA and YSYEKL. The CDR3 consists of 16 residues. The CDR3 nucleotides are TGCGCCAGCAGCCAAGATAAATTAGGGAGGGCCACTGAGCAGTTCTTC. Translated: CASSQDKLGRATEQFF.

The V gene is TRBV6-4, the J gene TRBJ1-5, with D possibly matching TRBD1 (6 bases). The germline V gene encodes CDR1 MRHNA and CDR2 SNTAGT. The CDR3 length is 14 residues. The V end was cut by 6 bases, the J end by 6 bases, with 15 bases between. CDR3 sequence: CASSPTGTGQPQHF. The DNA of the CDR3 is TGTGCCAGCAGCCCCACAGGGACGGGTCAGCCCCAGCATTTT.

This clone has only a few counts. The rearrangement links TRBV4-2 to TRBJ1-6; D remains ambiguous. There are 13 residues in the CDR3. Trimming stripped 0 bases from V and 11 bases from J, with 8 bases between. Germline-derived CDR1 and CDR2 are LGHNA and YNFKEQ. CDR3 in DNA: TGTGCCAGCAGCCAAGATCCGAGTACACCCCTCCACTTT. Protein product: CASSQDPSTPLHF.

This clone was detected many times. The J gene is TRBJ2-3, the V gene TRBV28; perhaps TRBD1 as D (5 bases). This CDR3 comprises 14 residues. The V end lost 8 bases, the J end lost 0 bases, and 12 bases lay between the germline ends. Germline CDR1 is MDHEN and CDR2 is SYDVKM. CDR3 loop: CASGAVRSTDTQYF. CDR3 in DNA: TGTGCCAGCGGGGCGGTCCGTAGCACAGATACGCAGTATTTT.

To note about this clone: Other DNA sequences in this sample translate to the same CDR3. The chain employs TRBV3-1 (or the pseudogene TRBV3-2) and TRBJ2-2, with 11 positions matching TRBD2. The CDR3 consists of 16 residues. Per germline, CDR1 LGHDT and CDR2 YNNKEL (reference sequence). V gave up 4 bases and J gave up 1 base; unmatched junction bases: 2. The CDR3 nucleotides read TGTGCCAGCAGCCGAGGACTAGCGGGGAACACCGGGGAGCTGTTTTTT. Its protein is CASSRGLAGNTGELFF.

The chain joins TRBV19 to TRBJ2-1; TRBD2 agrees at 9 bases. This CDR3 spans 15 amino acids. The germline V gene has CDR1 LNHDA and CDR2 SQIVND (reference sequence). V lost 1 base, J lost 4 bases, and 2 bases stayed unmatched. The CDR3 protein is CASSIGLAEYNEQFF. The DNA for the CDR3 is TGTGCCAGTAGTATAGGACTAGCGGAGTACAATGAGCAGTTCTTC.

J is TRBJ2-5 and V is TRBV18; 13 bases are a match to TRBD2. The ends lost 1 base at V and 5 bases at J; junction bases unmatched: 13. This CDR3 is 19 amino acids long. Germline V gene data show CDR1 as KGHSH and CDR2 as LQKENI. The CDR3 sequence: CASSPRYLTSGGLIETQYF. The DNA of the CDR3 is TGTGCCAGCTCACCACGGTACCTGACTAGCGGGGGGTTGATTGAGACCCAGTACTTC. The whole variable domain, remainder taken from reference TRBV18 and TRBJ2-5, is NAGVMQNPRHLVRRRGQEARLRCSPMKGHSHVYWYRQLPEEGLKFMVYLQKENIIDESGMPKERFSAEFPKEGPSILRIQQVVRGDSAAYFCASSPRYLTSGGLIETQYFGPGTRLLVL.

A few counts support this clone. The chain recombines TRBV6-4 with TRBJ1-5, with a weak D call TRBD1 (5 bases). CDR3 length: 13 amino acids. The V gene's germline CDR1 is MRHNA and CDR2 SNTAGT. V was pared by 3 bases and J by 4 bases, with 7 bases between. CDR3 loop: CASSEEGNQPQHF. The CDR3 DNA reads as TGTGCCAGCAGTGAGGAGGGGAATCAGCCCCAGCATTTT.

The rearrangement links TRBV7-2 to TRBJ2-5; D gene ambiguous. The CDR3 sequence is 14 residues long. Trimming cost V 1 base and J 2 bases, with 8 bases left between them. Germline V gene data show CDR1 as SGHTA and CDR2 as FQGNSA. Here the CDR3 reads CASSLGVAQETQYF. CDR3 nucleotide sequence: TGTGCCAGCAGCTTAGGTGTAGCACAAGAGACCCAGTACTTC.

The rearrangement joins TRBV5-1 to TRBJ2-3; 11 bases line up with TRBD2. V was clipped by 8 bases and J by 3 bases; unmatched bases: 5. The CDR3 is 14 amino acids. In germline, CDR1 is SGHRS, CDR2 YFSETQ. The CDR3 bases are TGCGCCAGTTATACTAGCGGGAGTACAGATACGCAGTATTTT. It encodes CASYTSGSTDTQYF.

The chain couples TRBV7-3 to TRBJ2-1, with TRBD1 matching over 9 bases. Germline trimming cut 1 base from V and 8 bases from J; bases unmatched to any gene: 12. Germline CDR1 SGHTA, CDR2 FQGTGA. The CDR3 is 17 amino acids. This CDR3 is CASSLIPRTGAGDEQFF. CDR3 DNA: TGTGCCAGCAGCTTAATCCCACGGACAGGGGCCGGGGATGAGCAGTTCTTC.